A selection of T cell receptor beta chains follows, all from one sample in a study of shared clonotypes between healthy human individuals. TCRdb keeps only in-frame clones here, not all; method: immunoSEQ multiplex PCR. The sample shows some 1,900,000 clones, about 94% of them seen only once. The sequenced material came from naive CD8+ T cells sorted from blood. The receptors were sampled from a man aged 18-30 years in good health. CDR3s include the opening cysteine and the closing phenylalanine or tryptophan. The D gene is left open where the match is weak. Rows may omit the clone size; those that give it use once, few, many or a size class.

v_call	j_call	clone_size	d_call	cdr3_nt	cdr3_aa
TRBV7-8	TRBJ2-5	NA	NA	TGTGCCAGCAGCTTACCTAGCGACCCCCAAGAGACCCAGTACTTC	CASSLPSDPQETQYF
TRBV9	TRBJ2-3	NA	TRBD1	TGTGCCAGCAGCGTAGGAGGACAGGGGACAGATACGCAGTATTTT	CASSVGGQGTDTQYF
TRBV6-1	TRBJ2-5	once	NA	TGTGCCAGCAGTGACGCGGTCCAAGAGACCCAGTACTTC	CASSDAVQETQYF
TRBV13	TRBJ1-6	NA	NA	TGTGCCAGCAGCTTGGGGGGCGCGGGGTCACCCCTCCACTTT	CASSLGGAGSPLHF
TRBV10-2	TRBJ2-3	NA	TRBD1	TGCGCCAGCAGTGAGGGCAGGGGGCTTACAGATACGCAGTATTTT	CASSEGRGLTDTQYF
TRBV29-1	TRBJ2-5	NA	NA	TGCAGCGTTGGACCGGGACACGAGAGTTTGAGGTACCAAGAGACCCAGTACTTC	CSVGPGHESLRYQETQYF
TRBV4-1	TRBJ2-2	NA	NA	TGCGCCAGCAGCCTTCTGACAATGACCGGGGAGCTGTTTTTT	CASSLLTMTGELFF
TRBV15	TRBJ2-7	NA	NA	TGTGCCACCAGCACGAAGGGGGACTACGAGCAGTACTTC	CATSTKGDYEQYF
TRBV9	TRBJ2-2	NA	NA	TGTGCCAGCAGCGGCGGGAACACCGGGGAGCTGTTTTTT	CASSGGNTGELFF
TRBV28	TRBJ2-3	NA	NA	TGTGCCTCCCAGGCTGGGGCCCTTTTAAACACAGATACGCAGTATTTT	CASQAGALLNTDTQYF
TRBV5-4	TRBJ2-3	NA	NA	TGTGCCAGCAGCCCTGACAGGAGCACAGATACGCAGTATTTT	CASSPDRSTDTQYF
TRBV11-2	TRBJ2-7	NA	TRBD1	TGTGCCAGCAGCACAAACGGACAGGGGGGAAACTACGAGCAGTACTTC	CASSTNGQGGNYEQYF
TRBV6-6	TRBJ2-3	NA	NA	TGTGCCAGCAGTTACGACCCTGATACGCAGTATTTT	CASSYDPDTQYF
TRBV6-5	TRBJ2-7	NA	TRBD1	TGTGCCAGCAGTTGGGGACAGGGTAGCTACGAGCAGTACTTC	CASSWGQGSYEQYF
TRBV13	TRBJ1-1	NA	TRBD1	TGTGCCAGCAGCCTGGGGACAGGGAGCACTGAAGCTTTCTTT	CASSLGTGSTEAFF
TRBV7-9	TRBJ2-4	NA	TRBD2	TGTGCCAGCAGCTTAGCGGCGGGAGATCTCATTCAGTACTTC	CASSLAAGDLIQYF
TRBV10-2	TRBJ2-1	NA	NA	TGCGCCAGCAGTTACGACCTGAGCTCCTACAATGAGCAGTTCTTC	CASSYDLSSYNEQFF
TRBV19	TRBJ2-7	NA	NA	TGTGCCAGTAGTATGGGGGAAGATGCCTTCTACGAGCAGTACTTC	CASSMGEDAFYEQYF
TRBV7-2	TRBJ1-1	NA	TRBD1	TGTGCCAGCAGCCCTCGGACAGGGGGCTTGAACACTGAAGCTTTCTTT	CASSPRTGGLNTEAFF
TRBV7-8	TRBJ2-7	NA	NA	TGTGCCAGCAGCTTAGATCCGTATAACTCCTACGAGCAGTACTTC	CASSLDPYNSYEQYF
TRBV4-1	TRBJ2-7	NA	NA	TGCGCCAGCAGCCGACCAGGGGGGTACGAGCAGTACTTC	CASSRPGGYEQYF
TRBV7-9	TRBJ1-2	NA	NA	TGTGCCAGCAGCTTAGTGGCAGTACCAGAATATGGCTACACCTTC	CASSLVAVPEYGYTF
TRBV6-5	TRBJ2-1	NA	NA	TGTGCCAGCAGTTACGATCCGGGGGGCTTAGGCAATGAGCAGTTCTTC	CASSYDPGGLGNEQFF
TRBV9	TRBJ2-1	NA	TRBD2	TGTGCCAGCAGCGCCTCCCTTGCGGGGGGATGGGACTATGAGCAGTTCTTC	CASSASLAGGWDYEQFF
TRBV4-3	TRBJ2-1	once	NA	TGCGCCAGCAGCCAGAGCGGAGGCTCCTACAATGAGCAGTTCTTC	CASSQSGGSYNEQFF
TRBV10-2	TRBJ1-5	NA	TRBD1	TGCGCCAGCGGCCTGGACAGGGGCCAGCCCCAGCATTTT	CASGLDRGQPQHF
TRBV29-1	TRBJ2-5	NA	TRBD2	TGCAGCGTTGAGGGGACTAGCGATAGTCGGGAGACCCAGTACTTC	CSVEGTSDSRETQYF
TRBV27	TRBJ2-1	NA	NA	TGTGCCAGCAGTGGTAGCGTTCAGGCCTACAATGAGCAGTTCTTC	CASSGSVQAYNEQFF
TRBV4-1	TRBJ2-3	NA	TRBD2	TGCGCCAGCAGCCAAGTAAAGGGGGGGCTAGCGGGGCGGTCTAGCACAGATACGCAGTATTTT	CASSQVKGGLAGRSSTDTQYF
TRBV13	TRBJ2-1	NA	TRBD2	TGTGCCAGCAGCTGGGGACTAGCGGGAGTAGCGGAGTTCTTC	CASSWGLAGVAEFF
TRBV2	TRBJ1-3	once	NA	TGTGCCAGCACGGGACACTCTTCTGGAAACACCATATATTTT	CASTGHSSGNTIYF
TRBV29-1	TRBJ2-7	NA	NA	TGCAGCGCCCTACAGGACAGTTCCTACGAGCAGTACTTC	CSALQDSSYEQYF
TRBV5-1	TRBJ2-3	NA	NA	TGCGCCAGCAGCTTGACTTCAGGGCGGGCCAGCACAGATACGCAGTATTTT	CASSLTSGRASTDTQYF
TRBV19	TRBJ1-5	NA	NA	TGTGCCAGTAGTATAGCCGACCCGATGAGGGCGCCGCATTTT	CASSIADPMRAPHF
TRBV12-5	TRBJ2-7	NA	TRBD1	TGTGCTAGTGGCTCAACCGGGACAGGGACCTACGAGCAGTACTTC	CASGSTGTGTYEQYF
TRBV27	TRBJ2-7	NA	NA	TGTGCCAGCAGTTTAGGGGAAAGGACTTACGAGCAGTACTTC	CASSLGERTYEQYF
TRBV9	TRBJ1-1	NA	NA	TGTGCCAGCAGCGTAGGGGAGTTGAACACTGAAGCTTTCTTT	CASSVGELNTEAFF
TRBV4-1	TRBJ2-1	NA	TRBD2	TGCGCCAGCAGTCGGGCGGGGGGGTACAATGAGCAGTTCTTC	CASSRAGGYNEQFF
TRBV13	TRBJ2-7	NA	NA	TGTGCCAGCAGCTCTGGGGGCGCCTCCTACGAGCAGTACTTC	CASSSGGASYEQYF
TRBV27	TRBJ2-2	NA	NA	TGTGCCAGCAGTTTGAAAGACAGAGAATACACCGGGGAGCTGTTTTTT	CASSLKDREYTGELFF
TRBV7-9	TRBJ2-7	NA	TRBD1	TGTGCCAGCAGCTTTCCCCTGGGACAGTTCCACGAGCAGTACTTC	CASSFPLGQFHEQYF
TRBV27	TRBJ2-7	NA	TRBD2	TGTGCCAGCAGCCCTAGCGGGAGTCACGAGCAGTACTTC	CASSPSGSHEQYF
TRBV9	TRBJ2-7	NA	TRBD1	TGTGCCAGCAGCCACTCCGCCGGGACAGGGAGCCACGAGCAGTACTTC	CASSHSAGTGSHEQYF
TRBV7-9	TRBJ2-5	NA	TRBD1	TGTGCCAGCAGCCCCGGGACAGAGTACCAAGAGACCCAGTACTTC	CASSPGTEYQETQYF
TRBV5-1	TRBJ2-7	NA	NA	TGCGCCAGCAGCTCCGGATGGGGAAGCTACGAGCAGTACTTC	CASSSGWGSYEQYF
TRBV7-9	TRBJ1-2	NA	TRBD1	TGTGCCAGCAGCCCAGAATCGACAGGGTTTTATGGCTACACCTTC	CASSPESTGFYGYTF
TRBV6-1	TRBJ2-7	NA	NA	TGTGCCAGCAGTGAATACCACGGAACCTACGAGCAGTACTTC	CASSEYHGTYEQYF
TRBV6-1	TRBJ2-7	NA	TRBD1	TGTGCCAGCAGTGAAGCGCCAGGGGGCTCATCGGGCTACGAGCAGTACTTC	CASSEAPGGSSGYEQYF
TRBV10-3	TRBJ1-1	few	NA	TGTGCCATCAGTGAGGACACTGAAGCTTTCTTT	CAISEDTEAFF
TRBV4-3	TRBJ2-3	NA	NA	TGCGCCAGCAGCCAAGATAACTCCCCTCCGCGTCGCACAGATACGCAGTATTTT	CASSQDNSPPRRTDTQYF